This TCR beta chain came from a study of blood T cell repertoires in COVID-19. Study details: PBMCs, B-cell-depleted T cells, or T cells were the source of the cDNA or gDNA that made up the material.

Generated by immunoSEQ multiplex PCR, the TCRdb table keeps only in-frame clones and is missing some. In the table there are about 220,000 clones, more than 70% of which are singletons. Looked up from germline, CDR1 is SGHTS and CDR2 is YDEGEE. The J segment lost 3 bases and the V segment lost 4 bases, leaving 9 bases of the junction unmatched. This CDR3 region has 16 residues. The sequence was collected from a woman in her forties with acute COVID-19. The gene calls are TRBV5-8 and TRBJ1-5; 8 nucleotides align to TRBD1. Sequenced input: PBMCs or T cells enriched from blood (not recorded which). The CDR3, as DNA: TGTGCCAGCAGCCACCGGACAGGGCGAGTCAATCAGCCCCAGCATTTT. Translated, it gives CASSHRTGRVNQPQHF.